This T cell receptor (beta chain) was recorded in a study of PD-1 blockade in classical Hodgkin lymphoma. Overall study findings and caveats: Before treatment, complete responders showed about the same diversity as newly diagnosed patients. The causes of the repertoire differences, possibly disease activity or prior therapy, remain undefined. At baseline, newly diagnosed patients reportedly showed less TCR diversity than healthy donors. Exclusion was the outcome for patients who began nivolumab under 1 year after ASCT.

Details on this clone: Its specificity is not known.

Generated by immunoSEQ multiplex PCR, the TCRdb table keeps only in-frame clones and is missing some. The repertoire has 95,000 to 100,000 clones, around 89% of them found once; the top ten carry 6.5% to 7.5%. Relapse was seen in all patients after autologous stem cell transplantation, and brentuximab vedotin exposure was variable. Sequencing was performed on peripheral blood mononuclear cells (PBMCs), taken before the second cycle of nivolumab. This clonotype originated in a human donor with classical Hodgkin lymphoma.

The CDR3 loop reads CASSRTSGVLGEQFF. The CDR3 coding sequence is TGTGCCAGCAGTAGGACTAGCGGGGTGTTGGGTGAGCAGTTCTTC. The chain has TRBV6-4 and TRBJ2-1, with TRBD2 matching 12 bases. The CDR3 runs 15 residues. The V gene's germline CDR1 is MRHNA and CDR2 SNTAGT. Unmatched junction bases numbered 8, after V lost 5 bases and J lost 9 bases.